This T cell receptor beta chain appears in the sequencing data of a study of blood T cells in healthy people across ages. Study observations and caveats: Total diversity from one million sequenced T cells was likely underestimated.

This clonotype was counted ten times or more. Its target is unknown. Together with a sample-barcoded 5' primer, a J-beta primer mix was included in a second PCR lasting 7 to 11 cycles. Each cDNA molecule, via a template-switch adaptor with 12 random nucleotides, was tagged. TCRdb processed the 5' RACE reads anew with MiXCR; each CDR3 protein has one entry. Of about 760,000 distinct CDR3 sequences listed, around 25% are singletons. These records were also assigned to another study, of T cells of mothers and their children. This second study says: cDNA was made from all extracted RNA, about 1.5 ug per 15 ul.

The origin of this receptor is a boy younger than 18 in good health. The sample consisted of blood.

DNA of the CDR3: TGTGCCAGCAGTTATTCGACACGGAAAGAGACCCAGTACTTC. It yields the protein CASSYSTRKETQYF. This rearrangement joins TRBV6-2 or TRBV6-3 to TRBJ2-5; D remains unclear. Germline V CDR1 and CDR2: MNHEY, SVGEGT. Trimming took off 3 bases at V and 3 bases at J, with 11 bases between the two ends. CDR3 length equals 14 residues.